The rows below give T cell receptor beta chains drawn from one sample of a study of T cells after somatic rescue of genetic block. Using immunoSEQ multiplex PCR, the repertoire was profiled, and TCRdb retains in-frame clones only, with some absent. This sample has 15,000 or so clones, with just over 70% found just once. Sequencing input: peripheral blood mononuclear cells (PBMCs). The receptors were gathered from a boy younger than 18. Each CDR3 is given with its conserved first and last residue. Fields, in order: clone size, V gene, D gene, J gene, CDR3 DNA, CDR3 protein. A D gene is named only where the DNA matches it firmly. Rows may omit the clone size; those that give it use once, few, many or a size class.

clone_size: few
v_call: TRBV6-5
d_call: TRBD2
j_call: TRBJ2-1
cdr3_nt: TGTGCCAGCAGTTACTATGGACTAGCGGGAGAAGATGAGCAGTTCTTC
cdr3_aa: CASSYYGLAGEDEQFF

clone_size: NA
v_call: TRBV5-5
d_call: NA
j_call: TRBJ1-2
cdr3_nt: TGTGCCAGCAGCTTGGATCCGGGGCTAGGGAAAGGCTATGGCTACACCTTC
cdr3_aa: CASSLDPGLGKGYGYTF

clone_size: NA
v_call: TRBV28
d_call: TRBD1
j_call: TRBJ2-1
cdr3_nt: TGTGCCAGCAGTTTTGGTAGGCAGGGGGCTTACAATGAGCAGTTCTTC
cdr3_aa: CASSFGRQGAYNEQFF

clone_size: NA
v_call: TRBV11-2
d_call: NA
j_call: TRBJ2-5
cdr3_nt: TGTGCCAGCAGGAATCGGGGCACCCGGGGGCAAGAGACCCAGTACTTC
cdr3_aa: CASRNRGTRGQETQYF

clone_size: NA
v_call: TRBV4-2
d_call: NA
j_call: TRBJ2-7
cdr3_nt: TGTGCCAGCAGCCAGAGTACAGGCTACTACGAGCAGTACTTC
cdr3_aa: CASSQSTGYYEQYF

clone_size: NA
v_call: TRBV5-6
d_call: TRBD2
j_call: TRBJ2-1
cdr3_nt: TGTGCCAGCAGCTACGGGACTAGCGGGGGTTCTGAGCAGTTCTTC
cdr3_aa: CASSYGTSGGSEQFF

clone_size: NA
v_call: TRBV28
d_call: NA
j_call: TRBJ2-3
cdr3_nt: TGTGCCAGCATCGCCGGGCCTCTCACAGATACGCAGTATTTT
cdr3_aa: CASIAGPLTDTQYF

clone_size: NA
v_call: TRBV7-3
d_call: TRBD1
j_call: TRBJ2-7
cdr3_nt: TGTGCCAGCAGCCCTACAGGGGAACACGAGCAGTACTTC
cdr3_aa: CASSPTGEHEQYF

clone_size: NA
v_call: TRBV6-6
d_call: TRBD1
j_call: TRBJ2-7
cdr3_nt: TGTGCCAGCAGTATTTGGACAGGGGCCTACGAGCAGTACTTC
cdr3_aa: CASSIWTGAYEQYF

clone_size: once
v_call: TRBV5-4
d_call: NA
j_call: TRBJ2-6
cdr3_nt: TGTGCCAGCGTCCGAAGCGTACCAGACAAAGTCGGGCCATTC
cdr3_aa: CASVRSVPDKVGPF

clone_size: NA
v_call: TRBV28
d_call: NA
j_call: TRBJ1-5
cdr3_nt: TGTGCCAGCAGTTTATGGGGACGAGTCGAAGGCAATCAGCCCCAGCATTTT
cdr3_aa: CASSLWGRVEGNQPQHF

clone_size: few
v_call: TRBV4-2
d_call: TRBD1
j_call: TRBJ1-2
cdr3_nt: TGTGCCAGCAGCCCGCCCGGGACAGCTTCCTATGGCTACACCTTC
cdr3_aa: CASSPPGTASYGYTF

clone_size: NA
v_call: TRBV9
d_call: TRBD2
j_call: TRBJ2-2
cdr3_nt: TGTGCCAGCAGCGTTAGCGGGAAAGCCGGGGAGCTGTTTTTT
cdr3_aa: CASSVSGKAGELFF

clone_size: medium-sized
v_call: TRBV5-5
d_call: TRBD1
j_call: TRBJ1-1
cdr3_nt: TGTGCCAGCAGCTTGCACGGGACAGGAAGGGGCATGAACACTGAAGCTTTCTTT
cdr3_aa: CASSLHGTGRGMNTEAFF

clone_size: NA
v_call: TRBV5-5
d_call: NA
j_call: TRBJ1-2
cdr3_nt: TGTGCCAGCAGCTTGTATGACTCATCTAACTATGGCTACACCTTC
cdr3_aa: CASSLYDSSNYGYTF

clone_size: many
v_call: TRBV4-2
d_call: NA
j_call: TRBJ2-5
cdr3_nt: TGTGCCAGCAGCCAAGCCAGGGGTTCCGGAGAGACCCAGTACTTC
cdr3_aa: CASSQARGSGETQYF

clone_size: NA
v_call: TRBV18
d_call: NA
j_call: TRBJ1-2
cdr3_nt: TGTGCCAGCTCACCACATCCCCAGCCCATCTATGGCTACACCTTC
cdr3_aa: CASSPHPQPIYGYTF

clone_size: NA
v_call: TRBV15
d_call: NA
j_call: TRBJ1-2
cdr3_nt: TGTGCCACCAGCAGAGATAGGGGACGTTTGGCTAGCTACACCTTC
cdr3_aa: CATSRDRGRLASYTF

clone_size: NA
v_call: TRBV6-5
d_call: NA
j_call: TRBJ2-5
cdr3_nt: TGTGCCAGCAGTTACCGGGGTCTAGTTCAAGAGACCCAGTACTTC
cdr3_aa: CASSYRGLVQETQYF

clone_size: NA
v_call: TRBV11-2
d_call: NA
j_call: TRBJ2-7
cdr3_nt: TGTGCCAGCAGCTTCGCCTTTGGGGGCGGCGAGCAGTACTTC
cdr3_aa: CASSFAFGGGEQYF

clone_size: NA
v_call: TRBV5-4
d_call: NA
j_call: TRBJ2-5
cdr3_nt: TGTGCCAGCAGCTTGCGAGCACTTCGGGACGAGACCCAGTACTTC
cdr3_aa: CASSLRALRDETQYF

clone_size: NA
v_call: TRBV7-2
d_call: NA
j_call: TRBJ2-1
cdr3_nt: TGTGCCAGCAGGAACCGGGACTGGCCCTACAATGAGCAGTTCTTC
cdr3_aa: CASRNRDWPYNEQFF

clone_size: few
v_call: TRBV11-2
d_call: NA
j_call: TRBJ2-3
cdr3_nt: TGTGCCAGCAGCTTACAAGGAGCGCAGTATTTT
cdr3_aa: CASSLQGAQYF

clone_size: NA
v_call: TRBV18
d_call: NA
j_call: TRBJ1-1
cdr3_nt: TGTGCCAGCTCCCCCACGGCGGGGATGAACACTGAAGCTTTCTTT
cdr3_aa: CASSPTAGMNTEAFF

clone_size: NA
v_call: TRBV10-2
d_call: TRBD1
j_call: TRBJ2-5
cdr3_nt: TGCGCCAGCCGACAGGGGGTAAAGACCCAGTACTTC
cdr3_aa: CASRQGVKTQYF

clone_size: NA
v_call: TRBV7-3
d_call: NA
j_call: TRBJ2-1
cdr3_nt: TGTGCCAGCAGCTTAGGTACAGGGTTCTCCTACAATGAGCAGTTCTTC
cdr3_aa: CASSLGTGFSYNEQFF

clone_size: NA
v_call: TRBV6-5
d_call: TRBD1
j_call: TRBJ1-1
cdr3_nt: TGTGCCAGCAGTCGGGACAGGGAAGCTTTCTTT
cdr3_aa: CASSRDREAFF

clone_size: NA
v_call: TRBV5-6
d_call: NA
j_call: TRBJ2-7
cdr3_nt: TGTGCCAGCAGCTTTATGGGGTACGAGCAGTACTTC
cdr3_aa: CASSFMGYEQYF

clone_size: medium-sized
v_call: TRBV15
d_call: TRBD1
j_call: TRBJ1-5
cdr3_nt: TGTGCCACCAGCAGAGGAGGGACAGGGCGCAATCAGCCCCAGCATTTT
cdr3_aa: CATSRGGTGRNQPQHF

clone_size: NA
v_call: TRBV21-1
d_call: NA
j_call: TRBJ1-1
cdr3_nt: TGTGCCAGCAGCAAAGGGAACAGGCCCAACACTGAAGCTTTCTTT
cdr3_aa: CASSKGNRPNTEAFF

clone_size: NA
v_call: TRBV2
d_call: TRBD1
j_call: TRBJ1-4
cdr3_nt: TGTGCCAGCAACAGGGACAGGGGTGCTGAAAAACTGTTTTTT
cdr3_aa: CASNRDRGAEKLFF

clone_size: medium-sized
v_call: TRBV15
d_call: NA
j_call: TRBJ1-2
cdr3_nt: TGTGCCACCAGCCCTAGATGGAGGGACTATGGCTACACCTTC
cdr3_aa: CATSPRWRDYGYTF

clone_size: NA
v_call: TRBV30
d_call: NA
j_call: TRBJ2-2
cdr3_nt: TGTGCCTGGAGTGCCCAGGGGCGCGGGAACACCGGGGAGCTGTTTTTT
cdr3_aa: CAWSAQGRGNTGELFF

clone_size: once
v_call: TRBV28
d_call: NA
j_call: TRBJ1-5
cdr3_nt: TGTGCCAGCAGTTTGGGTCAGCCCCAGCATTTT
cdr3_aa: CASSLGQPQHF

clone_size: few
v_call: TRBV29-1
d_call: TRBD1
j_call: TRBJ2-2
cdr3_nt: TGCAGCGTTGTAGGGGGCTCCAACACCGGGGAGCTGTTTTTT
cdr3_aa: CSVVGGSNTGELFF

clone_size: NA
v_call: TRBV7-9
d_call: NA
j_call: TRBJ1-2
cdr3_nt: TGTGCCAGCAGCTTATCGGGGCCTGAAGGGCACAGGGTGGGCACCTTC
cdr3_aa: CASSLSGPEGHRVGTF

clone_size: once
v_call: TRBV28
d_call: NA
j_call: TRBJ2-7
cdr3_nt: TGTGCCAGCATCAATGGTTCGGCACTGTACGAGCAGTACTTC
cdr3_aa: CASINGSALYEQYF

clone_size: NA
v_call: TRBV6-5
d_call: NA
j_call: TRBJ1-2
cdr3_nt: TGTGCCAGCAGTAACCCACCGGGCTCCGTGGGGGGCTACACCTTC
cdr3_aa: CASSNPPGSVGGYTF

clone_size: NA
v_call: TRBV5-1
d_call: NA
j_call: TRBJ2-7
cdr3_nt: TGCGCCAGCAGCTTGGGAGGCCGGGCGCCCTACGAGCAGTACTTC
cdr3_aa: CASSLGGRAPYEQYF

clone_size: few
v_call: TRBV2
d_call: NA
j_call: TRBJ1-2
cdr3_nt: TGTGCCAGCAGTGAGAGAGCTTATGGCTACACCTTC
cdr3_aa: CASSERAYGYTF

clone_size: NA
v_call: TRBV11-2
d_call: NA
j_call: TRBJ2-7
cdr3_nt: TGTGCCAGCAGCTTAGAGGCACCGAGCCACGAGCAGTACTTC
cdr3_aa: CASSLEAPSHEQYF

clone_size: few
v_call: TRBV19
d_call: TRBD2
j_call: TRBJ2-2
cdr3_nt: TGTGCCAGTAGTCGACTAGCGGGAGTCTCGAACACCGGGGAGCTGTTTTTT
cdr3_aa: CASSRLAGVSNTGELFF

clone_size: NA
v_call: TRBV4-1
d_call: TRBD1
j_call: TRBJ2-7
cdr3_nt: TGCGCCAGCAGCCCGGGACAGGGGGCTTTCGAGCAGTACTTC
cdr3_aa: CASSPGQGAFEQYF

clone_size: NA
v_call: TRBV10-3
d_call: NA
j_call: TRBJ1-2
cdr3_nt: TGTGCCACCGGCTCGCAGGGGTGGTTGGAAGGCTACACCTTC
cdr3_aa: CATGSQGWLEGYTF

clone_size: once
v_call: TRBV7-9
d_call: NA
j_call: TRBJ2-5
cdr3_nt: TGTGCCAGCAGCAAGTCCGGGCGGGAGACCCAGTACTTC
cdr3_aa: CASSKSGRETQYF

clone_size: NA
v_call: TRBV30
d_call: NA
j_call: TRBJ1-6
cdr3_nt: TGTGCCTGGAGTAGTGACAGCTCCTATAATTCACCCCTCCACTTT
cdr3_aa: CAWSSDSSYNSPLHF

clone_size: NA
v_call: TRBV30
d_call: TRBD1
j_call: TRBJ1-4
cdr3_nt: TGTGCCTGGAGTGTACGAGGCAGGGGGCGAAAATATGGATGGGAAAAACTGTTTTTT
cdr3_aa: CAWSVRGRGRKYGWEKLFF

clone_size: few
v_call: TRBV7-9
d_call: TRBD2
j_call: TRBJ2-3
cdr3_nt: TGTGCCAGCAGCTCCAGCGGGGTGGGCACAGATACGCAGTATTTT
cdr3_aa: CASSSSGVGTDTQYF

clone_size: once
v_call: TRBV5-6
d_call: TRBD1
j_call: TRBJ1-1
cdr3_nt: TGTGCCAGCAGCTTGCGAAAAGGACAGGGGGCGCAAAGGATCTCTGAAGCTTTCTTT
cdr3_aa: CASSLRKGQGAQRISEAFF

clone_size: once
v_call: TRBV2
d_call: NA
j_call: TRBJ1-2
cdr3_nt: TGTGCCAGCAGTGAAGAATTTGGGGGTGCGACGAGTGGCTACACCTTC
cdr3_aa: CASSEEFGGATSGYTF

clone_size: NA
v_call: TRBV5-6
d_call: NA
j_call: TRBJ2-2
cdr3_nt: TGTGCCAGCACCAACGGCGGGGCCGGGGAGCTGTTTTTT
cdr3_aa: CASTNGGAGELFF

clone_size: medium-sized
v_call: TRBV15
d_call: TRBD1
j_call: TRBJ2-5
cdr3_nt: TGTGCCACCAGCAGGGACAGGCGGGAGACCCAGTACTTC
cdr3_aa: CATSRDRRETQYF

clone_size: NA
v_call: TRBV5-8
d_call: NA
j_call: TRBJ2-2
cdr3_nt: TGTGCCAGCTCACGCGTAGGGGATGGGCCGAACACCGGGGAGCTGTTTTTT
cdr3_aa: CASSRVGDGPNTGELFF

clone_size: NA
v_call: TRBV30
d_call: TRBD2
j_call: TRBJ2-1
cdr3_nt: TGTGCCTGCTCTCGACTAGCGGGGGGGAATGAGCAGTTCTTC
cdr3_aa: CACSRLAGGNEQFF